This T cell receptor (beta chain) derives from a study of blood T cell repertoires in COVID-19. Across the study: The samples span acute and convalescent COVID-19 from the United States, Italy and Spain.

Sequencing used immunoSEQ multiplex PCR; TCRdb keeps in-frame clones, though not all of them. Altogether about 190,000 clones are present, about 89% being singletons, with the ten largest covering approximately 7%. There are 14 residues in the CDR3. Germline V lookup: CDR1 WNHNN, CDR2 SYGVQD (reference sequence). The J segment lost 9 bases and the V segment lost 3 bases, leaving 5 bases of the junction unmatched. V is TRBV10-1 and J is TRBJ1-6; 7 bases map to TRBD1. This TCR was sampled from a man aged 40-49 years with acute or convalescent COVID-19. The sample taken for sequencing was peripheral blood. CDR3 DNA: TGCGCCAGCAGTGAAACCAGGGGGGCTTCACCCCTCCACTTT. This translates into CASSETRGASPLHF.